This TCR beta chain was sequenced in a study of T cell repertoires in cytomegalovirus infection. V dropped 0 bases and J dropped 6; count of bases not matched to a gene: 5. Germline lookup yields CDR1 MGHRA and CDR2 YSYEKL. This CDR3 comprises 15 residues. A single record per CDR3 protein comes from TCRdb applying MiXCR to the reads. This table holds 900,000 to 950,000 distinct CDR3 sequences, roughly 30% found once. This clonotype has more than one count but fewer than ten. The antigen remains undetermined. The J gene is TRBJ2-3, the V gene TRBV4-1; 8 nucleotides line up with TRBD1. The sequence was collected from a human donor in good health (CMV status not recorded). Some clones in this sample may be carry-over from other donors' samples. Material: cultured CD8+ T cells from PBMCs, obtained from culture after CMV antigen stimulation. As DNA, the CDR3 is TGCGCCAGCAGCCAAGATACAGGGGGGCTGGATACGCAGTATTTT. Protein sequence: CASSQDTGGLDTQYF.